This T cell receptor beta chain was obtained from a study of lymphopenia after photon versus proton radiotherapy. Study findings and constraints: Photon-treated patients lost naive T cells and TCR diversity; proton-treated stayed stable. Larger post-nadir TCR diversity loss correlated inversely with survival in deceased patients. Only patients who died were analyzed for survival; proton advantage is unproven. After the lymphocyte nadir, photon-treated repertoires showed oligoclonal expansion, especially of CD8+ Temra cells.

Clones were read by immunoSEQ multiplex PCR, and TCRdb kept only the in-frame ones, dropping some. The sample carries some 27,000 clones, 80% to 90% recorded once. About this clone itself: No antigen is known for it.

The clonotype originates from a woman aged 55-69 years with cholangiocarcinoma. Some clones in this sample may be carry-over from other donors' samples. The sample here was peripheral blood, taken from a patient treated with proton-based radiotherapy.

In DNA, the CDR3 is TGTGCCAGCAGTGAGCCCGGGACAGGGAATTACGAGCAGTACTTC. It codes for CASSEPGTGNYEQYF. This chain uses TRBV6-1 with TRBJ2-7; 9 positions match TRBD1. The germline V gene encodes CDR1 MNHNS and CDR2 SASEGT. J lost 4 bases, V lost 3 bases, and 7 bases had no gene match. The length of the CDR3 is 15 residues.